The T cell receptor beta chain under discussion was sequenced for a study of naive and memory T cell subsets. Study results and limitations: Clonotypes are single alpha or beta chains, not paired receptors. Naive repertoires, especially CD8, held a few larger clonotypes, possibly memory cells re-expressing CD45RA.

The beta constant-region primer was an equimolar mix of two oligonucleotides covering TRBC1 and TRBC2. Ligated cDNA was amplified by four rounds of PCR with nested alpha and beta constant-region primers and SP2. The cDNA 3' end received a ligated single-stranded oligonucleotide carrying the SP2 primer and a 12-nucleotide UMI. TCRdb redid the calling of the UMI-ligation and nested PCR reads with MiXCR, one entry per CDR3 protein. The table shows around 100,000 distinct CDR3 sequences, with about 14% occurring only once. CMV status came from CD4+ IFNgamma after overnight CMV lysate stimulation. Details on this clonotype: Its matching antigen is unknown.

The CDR3 has 13 residues. V was pared by 5 bases and J by 12 bases, with 17 bases between. Germline loops: CDR1 MNHEY, CDR2 SMNVEV (reference sequence). Sequencing was carried out using naive CD8+ T cells from blood. This TCR was sampled from a human donor in good health. This chain connects TRBV27 to TRBJ2-1, with D possibly being TRBD2 (5 bases). Written as DNA, the CDR3 is TGTGCCAGCAGTGCCGAGGAGGAAATGGGGCAGTTCTTC. Translated: CASSAEEEMGQFF.